This TCR beta chain was profiled in a study of T cell repertoires in cytomegalovirus infection. In the study overall: Carrying CMV and the relevant HLA type showed in public TCR beta signatures. Whole-study findings and limits: Based on cumulative public TCR beta family frequency, carriers of CMV plus the relevant HLA were identified. Dominating the ex vivo response were HLA-C-restricted CMV-specific TCR beta clonotypes.

This clonotype was found many times. Its antigen remains unidentified. V dropped 6 bases and J dropped 5; count of bases not matched to a gene: 15. The CDR3 has 17 residues. Germline CDR1 and CDR2: SGHTA and FQGNSA. MiXCR was run by TCRdb on the reads, yielding one entry per CDR3 protein. The repertoire has 90,000 to 130,000 distinct CDR3 sequences, about 9.5% of them found once; the top ten carry approximately 30%. The TCR was taken from a human donor in good health (CMV status not recorded). Some clones in this sample may be carry-over from other donors' samples. This chain joins TRBV7-2 and TRBJ2-3; the match to TRBD2 covers 9 bases. Sequenced: PBMCs, sequenced either directly or after in vitro stimulation (not recorded which). As DNA, the CDR3 is TGTGCCAGCAGAAACCCCTCGGGACTAGCCATTGGAGATACGCAGTATTTT. Its translation is CASRNPSGLAIGDTQYF.